The 12 T cell receptor beta chains presented below share a single source sample, sequenced in a study of T cells in Graves' hyperthyroidism and ophthalmopathy. TCR beta CDR3 regions were amplified from RNA. In the first-round RT-PCR of the TCR CDR3, the HTBI primer set was used. TCRdb re-derived calls from the multiplex PCR reads in MiXCR, one entry per CDR3 protein. The repertoire holds about 500,000 distinct CDR3 sequences, with 46% as singletons. Input material: peripheral blood or thyroid tissue (not recorded which). These receptors were collected from an adult woman with Graves' disease, either hyperthyroidism or ophthalmopathy (not recorded which).

This clonotype was observed at least ten times. J is TRBJ2-7 and V is TRBV10-3, with 10 bases lining up with TRBD2. CDR3 size: 16 residues. The ends lost 4 bases at V and 4 bases at J; junction bases unmatched: 10. Germline V gene data show CDR1 as ENHRY and CDR2 as SYGVKD. This CDR3 is CAISGGLAGERYEQYF. CDR3 nucleotide sequence: TGTGCCATCAGTGGTGGGCTAGCGGGAGAGAGGTACGAGCAGTACTTC.

The J gene is TRBJ1-2, the V gene TRBV12-3 or TRBV12-4; D unresolved. This CDR3 region has 15 residues. V lost 2 bases and J 4 bases, leaving 14 bases between the germline ends. CDR3 sequence (DNA): TGTGCCAGCAGTTTATTTCTCAGAAACCTCTATGGCTACACCTTC. This encodes CASSLFLRNLYGYTF.

The chain joins TRBV7-9 to TRBJ2-7; D perhaps matches TRBD2 (5 bases). The CDR3 totals 15 residues. Germline V CDR1 and CDR2: SEHNR, FQNEAQ (reference sequence). The V and J ends lost 2 bases and 5 bases respectively, with 16 bases between them. The CDR3 DNA follows: TGTGCCAGCAGCTTAACGGCGGTGCTAGCAAACGAGCAGTACTTC. It is translated as CASSLTAVLANEQYF.

Ten or more counts support this clonotype. The CDR3: CSVKNNRVKDTEAFF. In nucleotides, the CDR3 is TGCAGCGTAAAGAACAACAGGGTTAAGGACACTGAAGCTTTCTTT. The V call is TRBV29-1, the J call TRBJ1-1, with D maybe TRBD1 (6 bases). Germline values: CDR1 SQVTM, CDR2 ANQGSEA. This CDR3 is 15 amino acids long. Trimming shortened V by 6 bases and J by 3 bases, and 20 bases separated the two germline ends.

This clonotype has a single count. The chain recombines TRBV2 with TRBJ2-6, with D hard to call. Germline-derived CDR1 and CDR2 are SNHLY and FYNNEI. Deletions cut 4 bases from V and 1 base from J, with 8 bases between. The CDR3 loop spans 15 amino acids. The CDR3 DNA follows: TGTGCCAGCAGTGTCCGGGTATCTGGGGCCAACGTCCTGACTTTC. Translation gives CASSVRVSGANVLTF. Combining the CDR3 with reference TRBV2 and TRBJ2-6 gives the whole variable domain EPEVTQTPSHQVTQMGQEVILRCVPISNHLYFYWYRQILGQKVEFLVSFYNNEISEKSEIFDDQFSVERPDGSNFTLKIRSTKLEDSAMYFCASSVRVSGANVLTFGAGSRLTVL.

At least ten counts were recorded for this clonotype. The J gene is TRBJ1-4, the V gene TRBV15; TRBD1 matches at 12 bases. This CDR3 has 17 amino acids. The trim removed 2 bases at V and 6 bases at J, leaving 7 bases unmatched. Germline lookup yields CDR1 LNHNV and CDR2 YYDKDF (reference sequence). The CDR3: CATSRLGDRGPYEKLFF. The CDR3 DNA follows: TGTGCCACCAGCAGATTAGGGGACAGGGGGCCTTATGAAAAACTGTTTTTT.

The chain couples TRBV10-3 to TRBJ2-7; 8 bases agree with TRBD1. Per the germline V gene, CDR1 is ENHRY and CDR2 is SYGVKD. This CDR3 spans 16 amino acids. Trimming removed 2 bases from V and 3 bases from J; junction bases left unmatched: 9. The CDR3 sequence is CAISEPDRGEDYEQYF. The CDR3 DNA reads as TGTGCCATCAGTGAGCCCGACAGGGGAGAAGACTACGAGCAGTACTTC.

This clonotype was seen repeatedly, ten times or more. V is TRBV3-1 and J is TRBJ2-7; D not resolved. Trimming removed 3 bases from V and 4 bases from J, with 4 bases in between. CDR3 length: 11 amino acids. Germline V gives CDR1 LGHDT, CDR2 YNNKEL (reference sequence). The CDR3 nucleotides read TGTGCCAGCAGCCAGGGTTACGAGCAGTACTTC. Residues: CASSQGYEQYF.

With respect to this clonotype: The germline gene is not matched at one end of the junction; a read error may be the cause. V and J are TRBV7-9 and TRBJ2-6; D perhaps matches TRBD1 (5 bases). CDR3 length equals 14 residues. Germline-derived CDR1 and CDR2 are SEHNR and FQNEAQ (reference sequence). The CDR3 region has the DNA TGTGCCAGCAGCTTAGGTACAGGTGGGAAAACTGAAGCTTTC. Translation: CASSLGTGGKTEAF.

V is TRBV7-9 and J is TRBJ2-7; possibly TRBD1 for D (5 bases). The CDR3 is 12 residues long. V was cut by 5 bases and J by 5 bases, with 10 bases left in between. The germline V gene encodes CDR1 SEHNR and CDR2 FQNEAQ (reference sequence). The CDR3 coding sequence is TGTGCCAGCAGCCTGGACATCCACGAGCAGTACTTC. As protein: CASSLDIHEQYF.

J is TRBJ2-7 and V is TRBV25-1; D possibly matches TRBD1 or TRBD2 (6 bases each). The CDR3 consists of 15 residues. Trimming took off 4 bases at V and 1 base at J, with 14 bases between the two ends. Germline CDR1 MGHDK, CDR2 SYGVNS. The CDR3, as DNA: TGTGCCAGCAGTGGGGGGGCGGTAGGGTCCTACGAGCAGTACTTC. This sequence encodes CASSGGAVGSYEQYF.

This clonotype was observed many times. The chain recombines TRBV2 with TRBJ1-1; D call uncertain. CDR1 and CDR2 from the germline V gene are SNHLY and FYNNEI. The CDR3 spans 14 residues. With 8 bases removed from V and 1 base from J, the gap between germline ends came to 14 bases. The CDR3 sequence is CASLVGLANTEAFF. CDR3 DNA sequence: TGTGCCAGCCTGGTAGGGCTTGCGAACACTGAAGCTTTCTTT. The full variable domain, with the rest looked up from reference TRBV2 and TRBJ1-1, is EPEVTQTPSHQVTQMGQEVILRCVPISNHLYFYWYRQILGQKVEFLVSFYNNEISEKSEIFDDQFSVERPDGSNFTLKIRSTKLEDSAMYFCASLVGLANTEAFFGQGTRLTVV.